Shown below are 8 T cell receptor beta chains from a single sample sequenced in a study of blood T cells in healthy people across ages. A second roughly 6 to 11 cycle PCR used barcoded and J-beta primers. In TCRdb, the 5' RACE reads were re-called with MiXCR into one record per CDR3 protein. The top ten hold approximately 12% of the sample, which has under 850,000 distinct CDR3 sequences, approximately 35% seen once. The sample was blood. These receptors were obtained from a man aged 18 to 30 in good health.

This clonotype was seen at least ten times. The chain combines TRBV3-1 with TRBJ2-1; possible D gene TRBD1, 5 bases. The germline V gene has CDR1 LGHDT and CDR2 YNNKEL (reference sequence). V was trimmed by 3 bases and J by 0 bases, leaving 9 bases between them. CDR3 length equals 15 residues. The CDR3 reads CASSQGPSSYNEQFF. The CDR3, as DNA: TGTGCCAGCAGCCAGGGGCCCAGCTCCTACAATGAGCAGTTCTTC.

The CDR3 loop reads CASSLSSRQINEKLFF. The CDR3 DNA follows: TGTGCCAGCAGCTTAAGTTCAAGACAGATTAATGAAAAACTGTTTTTT. V is TRBV7-3 and J is TRBJ1-4, with a tentative D call TRBD1 (5 bases). With 1 base removed from V and 4 bases from J, the gap between germline ends came to 13 bases. The CDR3 runs to 16 residues. Germline V CDR1 and CDR2: SGHTA, FQGTGA.

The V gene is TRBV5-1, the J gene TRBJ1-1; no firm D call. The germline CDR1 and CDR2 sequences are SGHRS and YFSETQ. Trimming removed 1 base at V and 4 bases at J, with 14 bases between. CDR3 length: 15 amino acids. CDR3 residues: CASSLSENMSTEAFF. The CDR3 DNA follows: TGCGCCAGCAGCTTGTCGGAGAACATGAGCACTGAAGCTTTCTTT.

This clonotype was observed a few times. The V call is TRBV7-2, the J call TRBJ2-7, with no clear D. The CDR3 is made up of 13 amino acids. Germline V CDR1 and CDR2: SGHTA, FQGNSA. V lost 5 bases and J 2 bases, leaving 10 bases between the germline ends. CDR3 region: CASSASRAYEQYF. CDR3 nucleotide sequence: TGTGCCAGCAGCGCCTCCCGGGCCTACGAGCAGTACTTC.

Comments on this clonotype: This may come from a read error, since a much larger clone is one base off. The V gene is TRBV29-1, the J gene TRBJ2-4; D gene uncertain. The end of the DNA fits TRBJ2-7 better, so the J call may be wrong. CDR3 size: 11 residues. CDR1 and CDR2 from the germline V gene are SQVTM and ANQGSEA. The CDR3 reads CSVDTADEQYF. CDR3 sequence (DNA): TGCAGCGTTGACACAGCCGACGAGCAGTACTTC.

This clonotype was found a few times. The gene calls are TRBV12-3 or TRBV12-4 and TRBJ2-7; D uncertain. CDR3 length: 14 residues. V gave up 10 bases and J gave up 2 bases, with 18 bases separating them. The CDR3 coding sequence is TGTGCCACCTCCCCCTCCATAGGTCCCTACGAGCAGTACTTC. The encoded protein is CATSPSIGPYEQYF.

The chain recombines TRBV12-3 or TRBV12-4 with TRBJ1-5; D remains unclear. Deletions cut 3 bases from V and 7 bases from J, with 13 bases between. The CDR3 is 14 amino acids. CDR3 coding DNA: TGTGCCAGCAGTTTCGGGGTAGGCAGACAGCCCCAGCATTTT. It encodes CASSFGVGRQPQHF.

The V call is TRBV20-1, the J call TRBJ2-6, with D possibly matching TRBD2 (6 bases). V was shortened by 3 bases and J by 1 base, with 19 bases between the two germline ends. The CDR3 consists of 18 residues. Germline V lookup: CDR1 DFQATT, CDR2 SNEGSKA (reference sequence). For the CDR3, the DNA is TGCAGTGCTAGGGCCCTGGGACGCGGGAATTCTGGGGCCAACGTCCTGACTTTC. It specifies CSARALGRGNSGANVLTF.